The T cell receptor beta chain under discussion was sequenced for a study of T cells expressing NK-cell markers. TCRdb reprocessed the 5' RACE reads; each CDR3 protein has one entry and no DNA is given. This sample's table has approximately 460,000 distinct CDR3 sequences. The CDR3 is made up of 16 amino acids. The chain is built from TRBV12-3 or TRBV12-4 and TRBJ1-2; checking the TCRdb D call of TRBD1 is not possible without DNA. This TCR came from a woman aged 18-69 years in good health. The source material was blood T cells: a sorted CD56 or NKG2C T cell subset, CD4+ or CD8+ T cells, or bulk PBMC T cells (not recorded which). The CDR3 sequence is CASSPIGGWQNYGYTF.